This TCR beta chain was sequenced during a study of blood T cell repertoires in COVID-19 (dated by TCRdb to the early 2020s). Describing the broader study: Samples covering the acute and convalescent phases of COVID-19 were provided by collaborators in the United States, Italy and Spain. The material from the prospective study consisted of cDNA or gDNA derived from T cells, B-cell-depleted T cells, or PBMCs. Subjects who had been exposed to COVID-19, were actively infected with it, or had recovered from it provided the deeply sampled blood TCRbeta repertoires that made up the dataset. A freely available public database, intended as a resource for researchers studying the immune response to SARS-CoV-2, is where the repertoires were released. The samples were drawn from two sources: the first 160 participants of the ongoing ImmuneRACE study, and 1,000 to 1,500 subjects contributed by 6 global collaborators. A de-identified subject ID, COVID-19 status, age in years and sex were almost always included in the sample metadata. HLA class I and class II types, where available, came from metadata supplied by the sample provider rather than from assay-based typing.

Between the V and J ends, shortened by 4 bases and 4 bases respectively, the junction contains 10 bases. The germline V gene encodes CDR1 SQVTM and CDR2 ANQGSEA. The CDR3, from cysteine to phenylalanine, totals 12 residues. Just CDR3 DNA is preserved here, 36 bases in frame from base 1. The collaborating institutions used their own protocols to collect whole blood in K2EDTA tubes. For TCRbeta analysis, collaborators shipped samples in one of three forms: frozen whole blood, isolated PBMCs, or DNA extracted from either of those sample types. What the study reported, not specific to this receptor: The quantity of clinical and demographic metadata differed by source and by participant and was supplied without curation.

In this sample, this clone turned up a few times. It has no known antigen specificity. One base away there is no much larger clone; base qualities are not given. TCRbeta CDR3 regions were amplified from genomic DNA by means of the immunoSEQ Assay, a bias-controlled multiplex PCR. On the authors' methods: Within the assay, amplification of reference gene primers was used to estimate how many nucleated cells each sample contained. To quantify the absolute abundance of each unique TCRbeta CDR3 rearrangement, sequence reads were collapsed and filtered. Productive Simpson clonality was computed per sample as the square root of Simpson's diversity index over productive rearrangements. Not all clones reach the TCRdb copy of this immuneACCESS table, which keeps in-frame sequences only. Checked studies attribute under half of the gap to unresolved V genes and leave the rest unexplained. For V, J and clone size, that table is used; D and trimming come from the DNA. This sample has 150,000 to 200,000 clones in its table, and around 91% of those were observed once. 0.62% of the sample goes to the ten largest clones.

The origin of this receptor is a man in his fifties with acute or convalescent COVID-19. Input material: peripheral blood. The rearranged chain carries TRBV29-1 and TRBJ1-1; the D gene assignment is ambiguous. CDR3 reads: CSVVREGTEAFF. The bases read TGCAGCGTTGTTCGGGAAGGCACTGAAGCTTTCTTT.